The rows below give T cell receptor beta chains drawn from one sample of a study of blood T cell repertoires in COVID-19. Here immunoSEQ multiplex PCR was the method, and the copy in TCRdb shows in-frame clones only, minus some. Of a few hundred thousand clones in the sample, around 85% were seen once. Sequencing used PBMCs or T cells enriched from blood (not recorded which). These receptor sequences come from a middle-aged woman with acute COVID-19. Each CDR3 is given with its conserved first and last residue. The D gene is left open where the match is weak. Clone size is not always given. Where it is, it says once, few, many or a class for expanded clones.

TGTGCCAGCAGTGTCGGGGGTACCCGGGCGACCCAGTACTTC	CASSVGGTRATQYF	NA	TRBJ2-5	NA	TRBV27
TGTGCCAGCAGTGATAGAACTAGCGGGACCGTTCCCTACGAGCAGTACTTC	CASSDRTSGTVPYEQYF	TRBD2	TRBJ2-7	NA	TRBV6-1
TGTGCCAGCAGCCTACCCGGGGGGGGTCTGAACACTGAAGCTTTCTTT	CASSLPGGGLNTEAFF	NA	TRBJ1-1	NA	TRBV7-2
TGTGCCAGCAGCCGTCTATGGAACACTGAAGCTTTCTTT	CASSRLWNTEAFF	NA	TRBJ1-1	NA	TRBV9
TGTGCCAGCAGCTTAGAGTGGAATTCACCCCTCCACTTT	CASSLEWNSPLHF	NA	TRBJ1-6	few	TRBV7-3
TGTGCCAGCAGCCCTCGTTGGGGGTTAGCGGGCTCCAGCTCCTACGAGCAGTACTTC	CASSPRWGLAGSSSYEQYF	TRBD2	TRBJ2-7	few	TRBV3-1/TRBV3-2
TGTGCCAGCAGCCCCCTTGGGGCGGGAGAATCCTACAATGAGCAGTTCTTC	CASSPLGAGESYNEQFF	TRBD2	TRBJ2-1	NA	TRBV13
TGTGCCAGCAGTGGCGCTGGCGGCAACACCGGGGAGCTGTTTTTT	CASSGAGGNTGELFF	NA	TRBJ2-2	once	TRBV28
TGTGCCAGCAGATCACAGGGGATCAGCAATCAGCCCCAGCATTTT	CASRSQGISNQPQHF	TRBD1	TRBJ1-5	once	TRBV6-5
TGTGCCAGCAGTTTTGGCCGGGACAGGGGAGGTCAGCCCCAGCATTTT	CASSFGRDRGGQPQHF	TRBD1	TRBJ1-5	NA	TRBV6-6
TGTGCCAGTAGTCCCGGGACAGGGTATGGCTACACCTTC	CASSPGTGYGYTF	TRBD1	TRBJ1-2	NA	TRBV19
TGCGCCAGCAGCTTGGCAGGTTCTTATGTGTTTACAGATACGCAGTATTTT	CASSLAGSYVFTDTQYF	NA	TRBJ2-3	NA	TRBV5-1